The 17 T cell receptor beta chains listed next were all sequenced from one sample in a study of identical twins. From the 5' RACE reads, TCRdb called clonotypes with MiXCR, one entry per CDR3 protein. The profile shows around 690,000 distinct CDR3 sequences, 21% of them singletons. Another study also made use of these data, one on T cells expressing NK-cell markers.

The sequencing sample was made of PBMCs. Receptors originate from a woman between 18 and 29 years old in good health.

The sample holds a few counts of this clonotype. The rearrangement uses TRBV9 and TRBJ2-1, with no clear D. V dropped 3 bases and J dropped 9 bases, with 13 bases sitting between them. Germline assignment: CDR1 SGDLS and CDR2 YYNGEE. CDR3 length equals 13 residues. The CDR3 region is CASSGSMSLEQFF. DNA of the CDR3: TGTGCCAGCAGCGGCTCGATGAGCCTTGAGCAGTTCTTC.

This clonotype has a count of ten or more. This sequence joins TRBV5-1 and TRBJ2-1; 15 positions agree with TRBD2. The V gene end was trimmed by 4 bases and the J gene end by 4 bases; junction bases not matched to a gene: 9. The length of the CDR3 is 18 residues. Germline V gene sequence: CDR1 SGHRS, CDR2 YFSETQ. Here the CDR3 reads CASSRTSGGAGQYNEQFF. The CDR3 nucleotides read TGCGCCAGCAGCCGGACTAGCGGGGGGGCGGGACAATACAATGAGCAGTTCTTC.

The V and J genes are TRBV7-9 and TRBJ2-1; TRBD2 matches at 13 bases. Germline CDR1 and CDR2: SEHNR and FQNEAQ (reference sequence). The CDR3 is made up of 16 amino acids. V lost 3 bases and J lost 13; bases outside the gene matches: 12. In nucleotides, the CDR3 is TGTGCCAGCAGCTTTCGACTAGCGGGAGGATATTCGGGACAGTTCTTC. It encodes CASSFRLAGGYSGQFF.

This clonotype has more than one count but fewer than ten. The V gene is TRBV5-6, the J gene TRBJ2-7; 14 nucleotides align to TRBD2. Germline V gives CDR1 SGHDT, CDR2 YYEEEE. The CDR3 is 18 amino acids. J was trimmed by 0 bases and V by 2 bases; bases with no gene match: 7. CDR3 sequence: CASSFPGLAGAISYEQYF. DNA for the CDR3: TGTGCCAGCAGCTTCCCGGGACTAGCGGGGGCCATCTCCTACGAGCAGTACTTC.

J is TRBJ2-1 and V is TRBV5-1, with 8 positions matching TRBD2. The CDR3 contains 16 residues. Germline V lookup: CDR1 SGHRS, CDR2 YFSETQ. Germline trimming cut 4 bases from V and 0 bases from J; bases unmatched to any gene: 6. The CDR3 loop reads CASSLRAGASYNEQFF. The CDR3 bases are TGCGCCAGCAGCCTTAGAGCGGGGGCCTCCTACAATGAGCAGTTCTTC.

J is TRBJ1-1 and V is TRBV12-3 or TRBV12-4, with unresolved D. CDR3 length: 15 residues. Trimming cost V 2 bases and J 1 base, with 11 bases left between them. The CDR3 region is CASSLRATKNTEAFF. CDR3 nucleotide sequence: TGTGCCAGCAGTTTAAGGGCTACAAAGAACACTGAAGCTTTCTTT.

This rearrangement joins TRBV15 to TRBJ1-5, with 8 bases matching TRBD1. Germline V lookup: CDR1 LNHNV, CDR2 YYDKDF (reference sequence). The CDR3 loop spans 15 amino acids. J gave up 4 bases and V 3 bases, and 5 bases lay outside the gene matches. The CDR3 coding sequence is TGTGCCACCAGCAGTGGACAGGGACTGAATCAGCCCCAGCATTTT. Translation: CATSSGQGLNQPQHF.

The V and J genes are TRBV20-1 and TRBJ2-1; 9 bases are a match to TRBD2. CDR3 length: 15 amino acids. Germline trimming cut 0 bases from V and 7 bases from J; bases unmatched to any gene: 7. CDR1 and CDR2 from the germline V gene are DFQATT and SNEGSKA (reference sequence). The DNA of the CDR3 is TGCAGTGCTAGAGATCCCGCTAGCGGGATAAATGAGCAGTTCTTC. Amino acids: CSARDPASGINEQFF.

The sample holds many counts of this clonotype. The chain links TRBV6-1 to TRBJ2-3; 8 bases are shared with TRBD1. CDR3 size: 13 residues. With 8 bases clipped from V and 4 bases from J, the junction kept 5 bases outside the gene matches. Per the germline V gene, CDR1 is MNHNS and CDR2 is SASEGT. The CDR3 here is CASGGQGPDTQYF. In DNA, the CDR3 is TGTGCCAGCGGAGGACAGGGCCCAGATACGCAGTATTTT.

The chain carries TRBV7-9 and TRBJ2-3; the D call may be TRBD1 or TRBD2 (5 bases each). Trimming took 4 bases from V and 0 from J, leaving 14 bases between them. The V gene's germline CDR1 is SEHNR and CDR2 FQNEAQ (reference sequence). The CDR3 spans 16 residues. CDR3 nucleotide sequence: TGTGCCAGCAGCTCCGCCGGGACGCAGAGCACAGATACGCAGTATTTT. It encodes CASSSAGTQSTDTQYF. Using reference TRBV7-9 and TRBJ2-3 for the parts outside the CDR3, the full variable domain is DTGVSQNPRHKITKRGQNVTFRCDPISEHNRLYWYRQTLGQGPEFLTYFQNEAQLEKSRLLSDRFSAERPKGSFSTLEIQRTEQGDSAMYLCASSSAGTQSTDTQYFGPGTRLTVL.

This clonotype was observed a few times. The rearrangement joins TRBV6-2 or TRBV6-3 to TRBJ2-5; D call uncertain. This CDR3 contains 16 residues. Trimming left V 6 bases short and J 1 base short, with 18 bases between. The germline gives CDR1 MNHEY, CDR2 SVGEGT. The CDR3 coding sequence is TGTGCCAGCAGAACCCGTAATGCGAAGACCCAAGAGACCCAGTACTTC. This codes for CASRTRNAKTQETQYF.

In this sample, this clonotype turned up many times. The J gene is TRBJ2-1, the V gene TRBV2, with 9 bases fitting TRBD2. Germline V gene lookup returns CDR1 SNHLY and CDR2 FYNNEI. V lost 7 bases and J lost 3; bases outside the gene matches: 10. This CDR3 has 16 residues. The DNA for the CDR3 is TGTGCCAGCACCCGAGACCTAGCGGGGATCTACAATGAGCAGTTCTTC. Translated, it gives CASTRDLAGIYNEQFF.

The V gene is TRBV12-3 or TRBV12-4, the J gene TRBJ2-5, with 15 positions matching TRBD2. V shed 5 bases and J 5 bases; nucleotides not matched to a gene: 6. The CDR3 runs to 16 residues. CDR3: CASSRTSGGAMETQYF. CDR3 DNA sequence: TGTGCCAGCAGTCGGACTAGCGGGGGGGCCATGGAGACCCAGTACTTC.

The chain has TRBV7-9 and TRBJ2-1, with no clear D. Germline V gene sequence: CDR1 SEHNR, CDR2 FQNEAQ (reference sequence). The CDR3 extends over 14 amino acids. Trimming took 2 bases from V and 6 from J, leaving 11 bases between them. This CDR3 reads CASSLTEISNEQFF. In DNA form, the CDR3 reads TGTGCCAGCAGCTTAACCGAGATCTCCAATGAGCAGTTCTTC.

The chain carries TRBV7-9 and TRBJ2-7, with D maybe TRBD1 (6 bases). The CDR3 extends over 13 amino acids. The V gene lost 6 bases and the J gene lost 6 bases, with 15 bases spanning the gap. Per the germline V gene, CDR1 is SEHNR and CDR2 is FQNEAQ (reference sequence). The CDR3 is CASSQHRDGEQYF. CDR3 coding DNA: TGTGCCAGCAGTCAACACAGGGACGGCGAGCAGTACTTC.

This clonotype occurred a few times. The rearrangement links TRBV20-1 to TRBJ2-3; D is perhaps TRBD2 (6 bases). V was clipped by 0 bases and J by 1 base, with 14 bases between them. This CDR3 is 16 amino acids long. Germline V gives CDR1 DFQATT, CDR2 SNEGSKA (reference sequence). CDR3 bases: TGCAGTGCTAGAGATCCCGGAGGGAGAGGCACAGATACGCAGTATTTT. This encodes CSARDPGGRGTDTQYF.

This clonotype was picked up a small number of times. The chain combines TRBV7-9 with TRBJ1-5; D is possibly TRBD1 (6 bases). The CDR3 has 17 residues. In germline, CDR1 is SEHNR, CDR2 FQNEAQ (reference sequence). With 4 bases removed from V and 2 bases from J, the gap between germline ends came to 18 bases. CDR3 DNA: TGTGCCAGCAGCTCTACTGGCCCACAGGGAGGCAATCAGCCCCAGCATTTT. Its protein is CASSSTGPQGGNQPQHF.